This TCR beta chain was found in a study of OX40 agonist ivuxolimab in advanced cancers. Generated by immunoSEQ multiplex PCR, the TCRdb table keeps only in-frame clones and is missing some. The repertoire holds approximately 72,000 clones, approximately 86% seen once, with approximately 0.86% in the top ten. CDR3 length: 15 amino acids. CDR1 is MDHEN and CDR2 is SYDVKM in the germline V gene. After removal of 5 bases from V and 0 bases from J, the junction contained 3 bases not matched to a gene. For this clone: Other DNA variants within this sample encode the same CDR3.

The clonotype originates from an adult with an advanced solid tumor such as melanoma, head and neck, liver or kidney cancer. The chain joins TRBV28 to TRBJ2-7, with TRBD2 matching over 11 bases. The specimen was CD4+ or CD8+ T cells sorted from blood, collected in a trial of the OX40 agonist ivuxolimab. CDR3 sequence: CASSAGTSGSYEQYF. In DNA, the CDR3 is TGTGCCAGCAGTGCCGGGACTAGCGGCTCCTACGAGCAGTACTTC.